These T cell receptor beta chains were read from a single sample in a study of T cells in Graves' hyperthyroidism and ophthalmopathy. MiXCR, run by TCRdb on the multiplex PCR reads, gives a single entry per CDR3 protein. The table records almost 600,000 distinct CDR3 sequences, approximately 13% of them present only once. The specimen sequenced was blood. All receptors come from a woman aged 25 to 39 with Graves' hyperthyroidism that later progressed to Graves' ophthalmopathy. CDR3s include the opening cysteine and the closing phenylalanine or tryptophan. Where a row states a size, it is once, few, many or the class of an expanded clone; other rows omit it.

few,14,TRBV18,CASSPLAGKETQYF
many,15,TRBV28,CASSLPQGTNEKLFF
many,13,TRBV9,CASSGDPPDTQYF
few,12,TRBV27,CASSFDGGGYTF
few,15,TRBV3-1,CASSYKVTSTDTQYF
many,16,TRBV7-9,CASSLKVAGHLGTQYF
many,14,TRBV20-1,CSAIPDQGQNIQYF
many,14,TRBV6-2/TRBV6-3,CASSPGTGGSTQYF
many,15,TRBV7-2,CASSYWTSVRNEQFF
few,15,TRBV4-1,CASSHRDTPSYEQYF
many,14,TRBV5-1,CASRGDAGNTEAFF
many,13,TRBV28,CASPLTESETQYF
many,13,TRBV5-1,CASSPRTGGEAFF
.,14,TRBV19,CASNRETDTGELFF
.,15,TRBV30,CAWSPKTGSPQPQHF
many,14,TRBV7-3,CASSLSADRPEAFF
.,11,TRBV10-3,CAVTDGYEQYF
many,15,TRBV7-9,CASSPPGDRHTEAFF
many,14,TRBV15,CATSRDTSSTEAFF